The 9 T cell receptor beta chains below were found in one sample sequenced in a study of T cell clones after liver transplantation. Method: immunoSEQ multiplex PCR; TCRdb's copy keeps in-frame clones and lacks some. The sample includes some 75,000 clones, about four fifths of them seen just once. The sequencing here drew on CD4+ T cells from blood, taken before liver transplant. The origin of the receptors is a human donor who received a liver transplant.

This clone was seen more than once but under ten times. The V gene is TRBV9, the J gene TRBJ2-3, with 9 bases that match TRBD2. There are 17 residues in the CDR3. CDR1 SGDLS and CDR2 YYNGEE come from the germline V gene. After removal of 0 bases from V and 0 bases from J, the junction contained 5 bases not matched to a gene. CDR3 in amino acids: CASSVVASGMSTDTQYF. In DNA form, the CDR3 reads TGTGCCAGCAGCGTAGTGGCTAGCGGGATGAGCACAGATACGCAGTATTTT.

V gene TRBV28 combines with J gene TRBJ2-1, with D tentatively TRBD2 (6 bases). The CDR3 is 15 residues long. Trimming shortened V by 1 base and J by 10 bases, and 17 bases separated the two germline ends. Per germline, CDR1 MDHEN and CDR2 SYDVKM. The CDR3 spells CASSLLGGRIGEQFF. CDR3 coding DNA: TGTGCCAGCAGTTTATTAGGTGGGAGGATAGGGGAGCAGTTCTTC. Full variable domain (outside the CDR3, taken from reference TRBV28 and TRBJ2-1): DVKVTQSSRYLVKRTGEKVFLECVQDMDHENMFWYRQDPGLGLRLIYFSYDVKMKEKGDIPEGYSVSREKKERFSLILESASTNQTSMYLCASSLLGGRIGEQFFGPGTRLTVL.

This clone was recorded only once. This sequence joins TRBV28 and TRBJ2-5; D is perhaps TRBD2 (5 bases). The CDR3 length is 12 residues. Trimming took 6 bases from V and 7 from J, leaving 12 bases between them. The germline V gene encodes CDR1 MDHEN and CDR2 SYDVKM. The CDR3 sequence is CASRLTKGTQYF. As DNA, the CDR3 is TGTGCCAGCAGACTGACTAAAGGGACCCAGTACTTC.

Turning to this clone: A junction end diverges from the germline sequence, so it may reflect a read error. The chain uses TRBV5-4 and TRBJ2-1; 9 positions agree with TRBD2. Germline CDR1 and CDR2: SGHNT and YYREEE (reference sequence). CDR3 size: 15 residues. This CDR3 reads CASSLKAGGAGGWIF. CDR3 DNA sequence: TGTGCCAGCAGCTTGAAAGCGGGAGGTGCCGGGGGGTGGATCTTC.

V gene TRBV29-1 combines with J gene TRBJ2-3; D possibly corresponds to TRBD2 (7 bases). Trimming cost V 6 bases and J 6 bases, with 22 bases left between them. CDR1 and CDR2 (germline): SQVTM, ANQGSEA. The CDR3 extends over 15 amino acids. The CDR3 reads CSVGGGATRSDTQYF. Written as DNA, the CDR3 is TGCAGCGTGGGAGGGGGGGCGACAAGGTCCGATACGCAGTATTTT.

V is TRBV28 and J is TRBJ1-5; a weak D match, TRBD1 (5 bases). This CDR3 is 15 amino acids long. Trimming left V 6 bases short and J 4 bases short, with 16 bases between. Germline assignment: CDR1 MDHEN and CDR2 SYDVKM. CDR3 loop: CASSPIGARNQPQHF. The DNA for the CDR3 is TGTGCCAGCAGCCCGATAGGGGCGAGGAATCAGCCCCAGCATTTT.

The V and J genes are TRBV5-1 and TRBJ1-3; the D gene is possibly TRBD1 (5 bases). Between the trimmed V and J ends, which lost 4 bases and 2 bases, there was a span of 22 bases. Germline V CDR1 and CDR2: SGHRS, YFSETQ. The length of the CDR3 is 18 residues. The CDR3 loop reads CASSPVGGTGFAGNTIYF. As DNA, the CDR3 is TGCGCCAGCAGCCCGGTGGGGGGTACCGGTTTTGCTGGAAACACCATATATTTT.

The chain employs TRBV11-2 and TRBJ2-5; 8 bases are shared with TRBD2. The germline V gene encodes CDR1 SGHAT and CDR2 FQNNGV. V shed 6 bases, J shed 7 bases, and the junction held 10 bases outside the gene matches. This CDR3 has 14 amino acids. CDR3 region: CASSRSGSVWTQYF. The CDR3, as DNA: TGTGCCAGCAGTCGGAGCGGGAGTGTCTGGACCCAGTACTTC.

The CDR3 nucleotides are TGTGCCAGCAGCCACAGGGTCGAGGAGACCCAGTACTTC. The encoded protein is CASSHRVEETQYF. The V gene is TRBV25-1, the J gene TRBJ2-5; D perhaps matches TRBD1 (6 bases). Germline CDR1 is MGHDK and CDR2 is SYGVNS. Trimming took 6 bases from V and 5 from J, leaving 13 bases between them. CDR3 size: 13 residues.